What follows are 18 T cell receptor beta chains derived from one specimen sequenced in a study of blood T cell repertoires in COVID-19. The repertoire was sequenced with immunoSEQ multiplex PCR; TCRdb's copy has only in-frame clones and lacks some. Seen here are some 120,000 clones, approximately 84% observed once, and the top ten hold less than 8%. Specimen: peripheral blood. Every receptor here comes from a man aged 65 to 79 with active or convalescent COVID-19.

V is TRBV25-1 and J is TRBJ1-1; D not resolved. Germline V gene data show CDR1 as MGHDK and CDR2 as SYGVNS. Trimming took 6 bases from V and 1 from J, leaving 6 bases between them. The CDR3 runs 12 residues. The CDR3 coding sequence is TGTGCCAGCAGAACGGGGAACACTGAAGCTTTCTTT. This translates into CASRTGNTEAFF.

The chain couples TRBV6-1 to TRBJ2-7; D not certain. The CDR3 totals 12 residues. The V gene's germline CDR1 is MNHNS and CDR2 SASEGT. V lost 2 bases and J 4 bases, leaving 6 bases between the germline ends. In DNA form, the CDR3 reads TGTGCCAGCAGTGAACAGGTTTACGAGCAGTACTTC. It is translated as CASSEQVYEQYF.

CDR3 sequence (DNA): TGTGCCAGCATGGGGAGGACACACGGTACGGACACTGAAGCTTTCTTT. Translation: CASMGRTHGTDTEAFF. J is TRBJ1-1 and V is TRBV2; tentative D call: TRBD1 (5 bases). The CDR3 spans 16 residues. Trimming removed 7 bases from V and 3 bases from J, with 21 bases in between. Germline V gene sequence: CDR1 SNHLY, CDR2 FYNNEI.

The rearrangement links TRBV28 to TRBJ1-1; D might be TRBD1 (5 bases). V lost 2 bases to trimming and J lost 2 bases, with 21 bases between them. The germline V gene has CDR1 MDHEN and CDR2 SYDVKM. The CDR3 is 18 amino acids. This CDR3 is CASSLVVMAGFSNTEAFF. The CDR3 DNA follows: TGTGCCAGCAGTTTAGTCGTAATGGCAGGGTTCAGTAACACTGAAGCTTTCTTT.

CDR3 sequence: CASSHRGLAGRYYEQYF. Here the CDR3 DNA reads TGTGCCAGCAGCCACCGCGGACTAGCGGGGAGATACTACGAGCAGTACTTC. The genes are TRBV3-1 (or the pseudogene TRBV3-2) and TRBJ2-7, with 12 positions matching TRBD2. With 3 bases clipped from V and 3 bases from J, the junction kept 9 bases outside the gene matches. Germline V gene lookup returns CDR1 LGHDT and CDR2 YNNKEL (reference sequence). CDR3 length: 17 residues.

V is TRBV28 and J is TRBJ1-5; a possible D gene is TRBD1 (6 bases). Between the trimmed V and J ends, which lost 5 bases and 7 bases, there was a span of 18 bases. CDR3 length: 15 residues. CDR1 is MDHEN, CDR2 SYDVKM, per germline. CDR3 residues: CASSPRGRGGQPQHF. CDR3 DNA sequence: TGTGCCAGCAGTCCCCGGGGCAGGGGTGGCCAGCCCCAGCATTTT. Full variable domain (missing parts from reference TRBV28 and TRBJ1-5): DVKVTQSSRYLVKRTGEKVFLECVQDMDHENMFWYRQDPGLGLRLIYFSYDVKMKEKGDIPEGYSVSREKKERFSLILESASTNQTSMYLCASSPRGRGGQPQHFGDGTRLSIL.

The count of this clone is one. The genes are TRBV12-2 and TRBJ2-7; TRBD1, the D gene given by the table, was not confirmed from the DNA. TRBV12-2 corresponds to a pseudogene. The CDR3 spans 14 residues. The chain's CDR3 is CASRYAGTVREQYF. The CDR3 nucleotides read TGTGCAAGTCGCTACGCTGGGACAGTACGCGAGCAGTACTTC.

This clone was observed a single time. The CDR3 is CASSLALGAAEAFF. The DNA of the CDR3 is TGTGCCAGCAGCTTAGCGCTTGGGGCGGCAGAAGCTTTCTTT. The gene calls are TRBV7-9 and TRBJ1-1; maybe TRBD1 (5 bases). The CDR3 is 14 residues long. Trimming took 0 bases from V and 8 from J, leaving 13 bases between them. Germline loops: CDR1 SEHNR, CDR2 FQNEAQ (reference sequence).

V usage is TRBV24-1 and J usage is TRBJ1-2, with 7 bases matching TRBD1. Germline CDR1 and CDR2: KGHDR and SFDVKD. The CDR3 spans 12 residues. Unmatched junction bases numbered 8, after V lost 9 bases and J lost 8 bases. The CDR3 DNA follows: TGTGCCACCCTGACAGGGTATTGGGGCTACACCTTC. This gives the protein CATLTGYWGYTF.

The V and J genes are TRBV29-1 and TRBJ2-3, with TRBD2 identical over 10 bases. Germline trimming cut 1 base from V and 5 bases from J; bases unmatched to any gene: 3. CDR3 length: 14 amino acids. From germline, CDR1 is SQVTM and CDR2 ANQGSEA. The CDR3 bases are TGCAGCGTTGAAGCTAGCGGGAGTGTAGATACGCAGTATTTT. Protein sequence: CSVEASGSVDTQYF.

The chain's CDR3 is CATSRRPGTGVHEQYF. The CDR3 bases are TGTGCCACCAGCAGACGCCCCGGGACAGGGGTACACGAGCAGTACTTC. This chain links TRBV15 with TRBJ2-7, with TRBD1 matching over 10 bases. The CDR3 contains 16 residues. Germline V gives CDR1 LNHNV, CDR2 YYDKDF (reference sequence). After removal of 2 bases from V and 5 bases from J, the junction contained 9 bases not matched to a gene.

This clone was observed a single time. The chain is built from TRBV11-2 and TRBJ1-2; weak D call: TRBD1 (6 bases). V dropped 2 bases and J dropped 4 bases, with 17 bases sitting between them. This CDR3 is 16 amino acids long. Looked up from germline, CDR1 is SGHAT and CDR2 is FQNNGV. The CDR3 protein is CASSLTHRVPFYGYTF. The CDR3 nucleotides are TGTGCCAGCAGCTTAACTCACAGGGTCCCTTTCTATGGCTACACCTTC.

The chain carries TRBV21-1 and TRBJ1-2. TRBV21-1 is a recognized pseudogene. The CDR3 runs 17 residues. The CDR3 loop reads CASSKAQRQRANYGYTF. CDR3 DNA sequence: TGTGCCAGCAGCAAAGCGCAAAGGCAGCGAGCTAACTATGGCTACACCTTC.

The chain couples TRBV21-1 to TRBJ1-3; TRBD1 is the table's D call, not checked against the DNA. TRBV21-1 is reported as a pseudogene. The CDR3 is 14 residues long. In nucleotides, the CDR3 is TGTGCCAGCAACTTAACAGGGGCTGGAAACACCATATATTTT. Translation: CASNLTGAGNTIYF.

The genes are TRBV5-6 and TRBJ2-3, with 8 bases lining up with TRBD2. The CDR3 totals 14 residues. Trimming removed 0 bases from V and 7 bases from J; junction bases left unmatched: 4. Germline V gene lookup returns CDR1 SGHDT and CDR2 YYEEEE. The CDR3 here is CASSLGREGHTQYF. As DNA, the CDR3 is TGTGCCAGCAGCTTGGGACGGGAGGGACATACGCAGTATTTT.

The chain uses TRBV5-1 and TRBJ2-3, with D perhaps TRBD2 (6 bases). Germline values: CDR1 SGHRS, CDR2 YFSETQ. Trimming took off 1 base at V and 2 bases at J, with 11 bases between the two ends. This CDR3 region has 15 residues. CDR3 in amino acids: CASSLFGGPTDTQYF. CDR3 nucleotide sequence: TGCGCCAGCAGCTTGTTTGGAGGGCCCACAGATACGCAGTATTTT. The full variable domain, its missing parts supplied by reference TRBV5-1 and TRBJ2-3, is KAGVTQTPRYLIKTRGQQVTLSCSPISGHRSVSWYQQTPGQGLQFLFEYFSETQRNKGNFPGRFSGRQFSNSRSEMNVSTLELGDSALYLCASSLFGGPTDTQYFGPGTRLTVL.

The chain employs TRBV7-8 and TRBJ1-2; D is possibly TRBD1 (6 bases). CDR1 is SGHVS and CDR2 is FQNEAQ in the germline V gene. The CDR3 sequence is 13 residues long. Trimming shortened V by 2 bases and J by 8 bases, and 12 bases separated the two germline ends. CDR3 DNA: TGTGCCAGCAGCTTATCGAACAGGGCGGGCTACACCTTC. Translated: CASSLSNRAGYTF.

The V call is TRBV3-1 (or the pseudogene TRBV3-2), the J call TRBJ2-7; 14 nucleotides line up with TRBD2. CDR3 length: 18 amino acids. The V gene end was trimmed by 7 bases and the J gene end by 2 bases; junction bases not matched to a gene: 13. Germline V gene data show CDR1 as LGHDT and CDR2 as YNNKEL (reference sequence). Here the CDR3 reads CASTQGLAGVGGTYEQYF. The DNA for the CDR3 is TGTGCCAGCACCCAGGGACTAGCGGGAGTGGGGGGTACCTACGAGCAGTACTTC.